The present T cell receptor (beta chain) was sequenced within a study of blood T cells in healthy people across ages. Study conclusions and caveats: A greater number of naive CD4+ cells and higher diversity distinguished long-lived donors from aged donors.

Worth noting for this clonotype: What it recognizes is unknown.

For the second PCR, which ran for roughly 7 to 11 cycles, a sample-barcoded 5' primer and a J-beta primer mix were used. MiXCR was run by TCRdb on the 5' RACE reads, yielding one entry per CDR3 protein. The repertoire holds about 1.6 million distinct CDR3 sequences, with almost 35% as singletons. Germline-derived CDR1 and CDR2 are SEHNR and FQNEAQ (reference sequence). CDR3 size: 18 residues. Trimming removed 5 bases from V and 8 bases from J; junction bases left unmatched: 16. The clonotype was recovered from a woman younger than 45 in good health. The sequenced sample was blood. The rearrangement uses TRBV7-9 and TRBJ2-4; 12 positions match TRBD2. The CDR3: CASSLFRVLAGGNDIQYF. Written as DNA, the CDR3 is TGTGCCAGCAGCCTTTTTCGGGTGCTAGCGGGAGGGAATGACATTCAGTACTTC. The full variable domain, in which reference TRBV7-9 and TRBJ2-4 provide the parts outside the CDR3, is DTGVSQNPRHKITKRGQNVTFRCDPISEHNRLYWYRQTLGQGPEFLTYFQNEAQLEKSRLLSDRFSAERPKGSFSTLEIQRTEQGDSAMYLCASSLFRVLAGGNDIQYFGAGTRLSVL.